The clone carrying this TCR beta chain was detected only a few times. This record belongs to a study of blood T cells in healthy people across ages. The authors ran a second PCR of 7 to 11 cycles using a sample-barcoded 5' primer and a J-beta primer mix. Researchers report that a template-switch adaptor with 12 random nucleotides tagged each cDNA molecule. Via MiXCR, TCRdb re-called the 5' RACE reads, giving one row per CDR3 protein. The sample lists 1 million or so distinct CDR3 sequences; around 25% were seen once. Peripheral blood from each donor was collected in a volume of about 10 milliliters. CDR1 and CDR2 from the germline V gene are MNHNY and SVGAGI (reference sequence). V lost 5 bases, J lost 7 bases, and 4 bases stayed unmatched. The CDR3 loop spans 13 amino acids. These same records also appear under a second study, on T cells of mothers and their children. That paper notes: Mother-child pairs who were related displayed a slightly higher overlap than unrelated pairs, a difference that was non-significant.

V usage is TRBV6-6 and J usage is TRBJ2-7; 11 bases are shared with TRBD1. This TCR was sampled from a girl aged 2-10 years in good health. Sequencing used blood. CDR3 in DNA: TGTGCCAGCAGTGACGGGACAGGGGGTGAGCAGTACTTC. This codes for CASSDGTGGEQYF.